This T cell receptor beta chain was recovered during a study of breast tumors, draining lymph nodes, adjacent tissues. Whole-study findings and limits: Data only fit, rather than demonstrated, lymph node origin of most tumor T cells.

The lymph nodes were axillary draining lymph nodes from breast cancer patients. Between the trimmed V and J ends, which lost 0 bases and 8 bases, there was a span of 13 bases. Per the germline V gene, CDR1 is SNHLY and CDR2 is FYNNEI. This CDR3 is 15 amino acids long. On this clonotype itself: What it binds is unknown.

MiXCR, applied by TCRdb to the multiplex PCR reads, yields one record per CDR3 protein. The sample records about 230,000 distinct CDR3 sequences, about 32% being singletons. Sequenced input: axillary lymph node tissue. The chain uses TRBV2 and TRBJ1-4; no clear D. The TCR comes from a female donor with breast cancer. Some clones in this sample may be carry-over from other donors' samples. The CDR3 DNA reads TGTGCCAGCAGTGAAGCTTGGGCGGGAGGCGAAAAACTGTTTTTT. This translates into CASSEAWAGGEKLFF.